This T cell receptor beta chain was retrieved from a study of blood T cell repertoires in COVID-19. Study summary: Whether acute or convalescent, the COVID-19 samples came from the United States, Italy and Spain. Sample material is recorded as cDNA or gDNA derived from T cells, B-cell-depleted T cells, or PBMCs.

The germline CDR1 and CDR2 sequences are DFQATT and SNEGSKA (reference sequence). Trimming removed 7 bases from V and 3 bases from J; junction bases left unmatched: 3. The length of the CDR3 is 11 residues. This clone was seen a single time. As originally analysed: From reference gene primer amplification, estimates of nucleated cell counts were derived. TCRdb's table, derived via immunoSEQ multiplex PCR, lists solely in-frame clones and lacks some. Clone size and V and J calls were adopted from that table, with D and trimming inferred from the DNA. Here the sample spans about 83,000 clones, 86% being singletons.

The V call is TRBV20-1, the J call TRBJ2-7; 7 bases agree with TRBD2. The receptor's source is a woman of 80 years or more in a cohort sampled during active or convalescent COVID-19. The sequenced material came from peripheral blood. CDR3 sequence (DNA): TGCAGTGGGTGGGGGGGCTACGAGCAGTACTTC. Encoded protein: CSGWGGYEQYF.